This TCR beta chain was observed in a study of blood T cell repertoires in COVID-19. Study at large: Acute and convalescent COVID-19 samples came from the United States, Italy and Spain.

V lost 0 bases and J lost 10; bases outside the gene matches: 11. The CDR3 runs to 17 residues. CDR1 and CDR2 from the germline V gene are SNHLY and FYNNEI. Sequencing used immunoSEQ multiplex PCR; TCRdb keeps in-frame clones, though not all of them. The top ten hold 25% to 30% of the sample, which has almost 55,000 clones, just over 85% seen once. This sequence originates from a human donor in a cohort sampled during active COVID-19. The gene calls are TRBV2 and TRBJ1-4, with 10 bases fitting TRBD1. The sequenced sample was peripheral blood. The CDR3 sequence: CASSEARPGQGRAKLFF. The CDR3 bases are TGTGCCAGCAGTGAAGCGCGGCCGGGACAGGGGCGCGCAAAACTGTTTTTT.